Below are 17 T cell receptor beta chains sequenced from a single sample in a study of breast tumors, draining lymph nodes, adjacent tissues. Samples came from axillary lymph nodes draining the breast cancer. A single record per CDR3 protein comes from TCRdb applying MiXCR to the multiplex PCR reads. The sample carries some 170,000 distinct CDR3 sequences, 33% recorded once. Material: axillary lymph node tissue. The source is a female donor with breast cancer. Some clones in this sample may be carry-over from other donors' samples.

In its sample, this clonotype was seen many times. The V call is TRBV20-1, the J call TRBJ2-7; 12 nucleotides align to TRBD1. CDR1 is DFQATT, CDR2 SNEGSKA, per germline (reference sequence). This CDR3 comprises 13 residues. J lost 7 bases, V lost 5 bases, and 6 bases had no gene match. CDR3 loop: CSAPGQGAREQYF. The CDR3 bases are TGCAGTGCTCCGGGACAGGGGGCAAGGGAGCAGTACTTC.

About this clonotype: A single base separates this from a much larger clone, so it may be a read error. The gene calls are TRBV6-6 and TRBJ1-5, with D unresolved. The V end lost 5 bases, the J end lost 6 bases, and 17 bases lay between the germline ends. The CDR3 is made up of 15 amino acids. Germline V gene lookup returns CDR1 MNHNY and CDR2 SVGAGI (reference sequence). CDR3 sequence: CASSHSDSRTQPQHF. In DNA form, the CDR3 reads TGTGCCAGCAGTCACAGCGACTCTAGGACTCAGCCCCAGCATTTT.

This clonotype was picked up many times. The chain is built from TRBV7-9 and TRBJ1-2; D perhaps matches TRBD1 (5 bases). Germline CDR1 is SEHNR and CDR2 is FQNEAQ (reference sequence). Deletions cut 8 bases from V and 5 bases from J, with 15 bases between. This CDR3 is built from 13 residues. The CDR3 coding sequence is TGTGCCAGCGGGGGGGAAATGCTATATGGCTACACCTTC. Translated, it gives CASGGEMLYGYTF.

The gene calls are TRBV20-1 and TRBJ2-5; 7 bases are a match to TRBD2. CDR1 is DFQATT, CDR2 SNEGSKA, per germline (reference sequence). The junction had 6 bases not matched to a gene; V was cut back by 1 base and J by 1 base. The CDR3 sequence is 15 residues long. CDR3 in DNA: TGCAGTGCTAGAGCCCCCGGGGGGACCCAAGAGACCCAGTACTTC. It specifies CSARAPGGTQETQYF.

The rearrangement links TRBV29-1 to TRBJ2-5, with TRBD1 identical over 12 bases. Unmatched junction bases numbered 6, after V lost 6 bases and J lost 4 bases. From germline, CDR1 is SQVTM and CDR2 ANQGSEA. The CDR3 is made up of 14 amino acids. The CDR3: CSVAGTGGLETQYF. DNA for the CDR3: TGCAGCGTAGCCGGGACAGGGGGCCTAGAGACCCAGTACTTC.

This clonotype was found many times. This chain links TRBV2 with TRBJ2-3, with 7 bases that match TRBD1. Germline V gene data show CDR1 as SNHLY and CDR2 as FYNNEI. CDR3 length: 15 residues. V lost 6 bases to trimming and J lost 2 bases; unmatched junction nucleotides: 8. This CDR3 reads CASRAMRGPTDTQYF. In DNA, the CDR3 is TGTGCCAGCAGGGCTATGAGGGGGCCCACAGATACGCAGTATTTT.

The sample holds many counts of this clonotype. The chain uses TRBV7-9 and TRBJ1-4; TRBD1 agrees at 8 bases. CDR1 and CDR2 from the germline V gene are SEHNR and FQNEAQ (reference sequence). V lost 5 bases and J lost 3; bases outside the gene matches: 8. The CDR3 spans 16 residues. The DNA for the CDR3 is TGTGCCAGCAGCGAACGCAGGGGGCCGGCTAATGAAAAACTGTTTTTT. Amino acids: CASSERRGPANEKLFF.

The table lists this clonotype with a count of one. A much larger clone sits a single nucleotide away, making a read error possible. The chain recombines TRBV27 with TRBJ1-6, with D hard to call. The V and J ends lost 4 bases and 0 bases respectively, with 16 bases between them. CDR1 MNHEY and CDR2 SMNVEV come from the germline V gene (reference sequence). The CDR3 covers 18 residues. The CDR3 nucleotides are TGTGCCAGCAGTTATCAACCGGGAGGGAGCTCCTATAATTCACCCCTCCACTTT. Protein sequence: CASSYQPGGSSYNSPLHF.

As concerns this clonotype: The CDR3 end shows no conserved phenylalanine or tryptophan, and so a read error is likely. The rearrangement uses TRBV2 and TRBJ1-5; 7 bases are shared with TRBD1. V trimming: 6 bases; J trimming: 7 bases; junction bases outside the gene matches: 6. The germline CDR1 and CDR2 sequences are SNHLY and FYNNEI. This CDR3 has 13 amino acids. CDR3 protein: CASSPDRVQPQHL. In DNA, the CDR3 is TGTGCCAGCAGCCCAGACAGGGTACAGCCCCAGCATCTT.

The sample holds many counts of this clonotype. The chain employs TRBV6-5 and TRBJ1-2; D not resolved. The CDR3 length is 14 residues. CDR1 and CDR2 from the germline V gene are MNHEY and SVGAGI. V was clipped by 0 bases and J by 8 bases, with 13 bases between them. In nucleotides, the CDR3 is TGTGCCAGCAGTTACTCGAACGGTCTGGGAGGCTACACCTTC. This gives the protein CASSYSNGLGGYTF.

To note about this clonotype: One base away lies a much larger clone, so this may be a sequencing read error. This chain joins TRBV5-1 and TRBJ2-5; 11 positions match TRBD2. V dropped 7 bases and J dropped 2; count of bases not matched to a gene: 13. The CDR3 is 17 residues long. Germline CDR1 is SGHRS and CDR2 is YFSETQ. CDR3 nucleotide sequence: TGCGCCAGCGAACCCGGTCCCCTAGCGGGGGGTCAAGAGACCCAGTACTTC. Its translation is CASEPGPLAGGQETQYF.

This clonotype was seen at least ten times. The rearrangement joins TRBV4-1 to TRBJ1-3; D is unresolved. V shed 2 bases and J shed 8 bases, with 13 bases lying between them. The CDR3 totals 14 residues. Germline assignment: CDR1 MGHRA and CDR2 YSYEKL. This CDR3 is CASSQPGGRDTIYF. For the CDR3, the DNA is TGCGCCAGCAGCCAACCAGGAGGCCGGGACACCATATATTTT.

The sample holds many counts of this clonotype. V is TRBV4-1 and J is TRBJ1-6; D perhaps matches TRBD1 (6 bases). V dropped 0 bases and J dropped 7 bases, with 10 bases sitting between them. Per the germline V gene, CDR1 is MGHRA and CDR2 is YSYEKL. The CDR3 extends over 15 amino acids. The CDR3 is CASSQEPGDNSPLHF. In DNA form, the CDR3 reads TGCGCCAGCAGCCAAGAGCCAGGGGACAATTCACCCCTCCACTTT.

In its sample, this clonotype was seen many times. The chain employs TRBV5-1 and TRBJ1-4; D gene ambiguous. In germline, CDR1 is SGHRS, CDR2 YFSETQ. V was shortened by 3 bases and J by 5 bases, with 11 bases between the two germline ends. The CDR3 totals 14 residues. CDR3 amino acids: CASSSDPANEKLFF. The CDR3 nucleotides are TGCGCCAGCAGCTCGGATCCGGCGAATGAAAAACTGTTTTTT.

Points on this clonotype: This CDR3 fails to terminate in the conserved phenylalanine or tryptophan, so it likely reflects a read error. Because the CDR3's place on the DNA is in doubt, the DNA is left out and the CDR3 is given as listed by TCRdb. The gene calls are TRBV7-2 and TRBJ2-6. The CDR3 comprises 8 residues, both ends counted. CDR1 and CDR2 from the germline V gene are SGHTA and FQGNSA. The CDR3 loop reads CASSKGTY.

This clonotype has ten or more counts. The chain is built from TRBV6-2 or TRBV6-3 and TRBJ2-3; 7 bases fit TRBD1. V lost 6 bases, J lost 4 bases, and 10 bases stayed unmatched. The germline CDR1 and CDR2 sequences are MNHEY and SVGEGT. The CDR3 has 15 residues. CDR3 sequence reads: CASRPGTAGADTQYF. The CDR3 DNA reads TGTGCCAGCAGGCCCGGGACAGCCGGGGCAGATACGCAGTATTTT.

This clonotype has ten or more counts. The DNA for the CDR3 is TGCGCCAGCAGCTCGGGGACCGCCTTCAATGAGCAGTTCTTC. It is translated as CASSSGTAFNEQFF. The chain carries TRBV5-1 and TRBJ2-1, with D perhaps assigned TRBD1 or TRBD2 (5 bases each). Germline lookup yields CDR1 SGHRS and CDR2 YFSETQ. V lost 3 bases, J lost 6 bases, and 13 bases lay in between. CDR3 length equals 14 residues.